A single sample gave rise to the 11 T cell receptor beta chains below, sequenced in a study of radiotherapy plus CTLA-4 blockade in lung cancer. Libraries were prepared by immunoSEQ multiplex PCR; TCRdb keeps only in-frame clonotypes and omits some of them. The sample consists of around 95,000 clones, roughly 85% of them appearing once. Sequenced material: peripheral blood, taken from a patient treated with radiotherapy plus ipilimumab. Receptor source: a human donor with non-small cell lung cancer who had stable disease on radiotherapy plus ipilimumab.

This clone was detected a few times. The chain joins TRBV28 to TRBJ1-4; D is unclear. This CDR3 contains 16 residues. Germline assignment: CDR1 MDHEN and CDR2 SYDVKM. Trimming took off 3 bases at V and 0 bases at J, with 11 bases between the two ends. CDR3 DNA: TGTGCCAGCAGTTTTCGACAAACCTCAACTAATGAAAAACTGTTTTTT. Its translation is CASSFRQTSTNEKLFF.

This clone has only a few counts. This chain links TRBV27 with TRBJ2-7, with D perhaps being TRBD1 or TRBD2 (5 bases each). Germline-derived CDR1 and CDR2 are MNHEY and SMNVEV (reference sequence). V was trimmed by 6 bases and J by 3 bases, leaving 12 bases between them. This CDR3 has 13 amino acids. CDR3 loop: CASSPGRFYEQYF. The CDR3 DNA reads TGTGCCAGCAGCCCGGGGCGATTCTACGAGCAGTACTTC.

The chain links TRBV9 to TRBJ2-5, with 7 positions matching TRBD1. Germline values: CDR1 SGDLS, CDR2 YYNGEE. The V segment lost 4 bases and the J segment 0 bases; nucleotides outside the gene matches: 3. The CDR3 runs to 14 residues. The DNA of the CDR3 is TGTGCCAGCAGCCCAGACAGGGACCAAGAGACCCAGTACTTC. Translating it yields CASSPDRDQETQYF.

The J gene is TRBJ2-5, the V gene TRBV9; no firm D call. V was trimmed by 0 bases and J by 0 bases, leaving 0 bases between them. The CDR3 runs to 12 residues. The germline CDR1 and CDR2 sequences are SGDLS and YYNGEE. The CDR3, as DNA: TGTGCCAGCAGCGTAGACCAAGAGACCCAGTACTTC. Residues: CASSVDQETQYF. Combining the CDR3 with reference TRBV9 and TRBJ2-5 gives the whole variable domain DSGVTQTPKHLITATGQRVTLRCSPRSGDLSVYWYQQSLDQGLQFLIQYYNGEERAKGNILERFSAQQFPDLHSELNLSSLELGDSALYFCASSVDQETQYFGPGTRLLVL.

This chain uses TRBV11-2 with TRBJ1-4; D ambiguous. V lost 0 bases and J lost 6, with 5 bases in between. Germline assignment: CDR1 SGHAT and CDR2 FQNNGV. This CDR3 has 13 residues. The CDR3 bases are TGTGCCAGCAGCTTAGAGAGTCATGAAAAACTGTTTTTT. Residues: CASSLESHEKLFF.

The V gene is TRBV25-1, the J gene TRBJ1-6; D may be TRBD1 (6 bases). V was clipped by 5 bases and J by 4 bases, with 9 bases between them. Germline CDR1 and CDR2: MGHDK and SYGVNS. This CDR3 contains 14 residues. DNA for the CDR3: TGTGCCAGCAGTACAAGGGGGTATAATTCACCCCTCCACTTT. Translated: CASSTRGYNSPLHF.

The sample holds a few counts of this clone. The chain links TRBV7-9 to TRBJ2-7; the D gene is possibly TRBD2 (6 bases). This CDR3 has 14 amino acids. The V gene's germline CDR1 is SEHNR and CDR2 FQNEAQ (reference sequence). V lost 4 bases, J lost 3 bases, and 13 bases lay in between. Here the CDR3 DNA reads TGTGCCAGCAGCTCCCCCGTGGGGGGCTACGAGCAGTACTTC. Encoded protein: CASSSPVGGYEQYF.

The chain uses TRBV5-6 and TRBJ2-1; 8 nucleotides match TRBD2. The junction had 9 bases not matched to a gene; V was cut back by 1 base and J by 0 bases. Germline-derived CDR1 and CDR2 are SGHDT and YYEEEE. CDR3 length: 18 residues. The CDR3 DNA reads TGTGCCAGCAGCTTGAGCTCTAGCGGGCGCAACTCCTACAATGAGCAGTTCTTC. Translation gives CASSLSSSGRNSYNEQFF. The full variable domain, rest sourced from reference TRBV5-6 and TRBJ2-1, is DAGVTQSPTHLIKTRGQQVTLRCSPKSGHDTVSWYQQALGQGPQFIFQYYEEEERQRGNFPDRFSGHQFPNYSSELNVNALLLGDSALYLCASSLSSSGRNSYNEQFFGPGTRLTVL.

The chain uses TRBV5-7 and TRBJ1-2, with TRBD1 matching over 11 bases. TRBV5-7 qualifies as an ORF whose function is uncertain. The CDR3 spans 16 residues. Trimming at V came to 2 bases and at J to 4 bases, leaving 7 bases not matched to a gene. This chain's CDR3 is CASSFRTGGDRYGYTF. CDR3 in DNA: TGTGCCAGCAGCTTCAGGACAGGGGGCGACCGCTATGGCTACACCTTC.

The rearrangement links TRBV11-1 to TRBJ2-3, with 9 bases lining up with TRBD2. This CDR3 has 16 residues. The germline V gene has CDR1 SGHAT and CDR2 FQDESV (reference sequence). The V gene end was trimmed by 4 bases and the J gene end by 3 bases; junction bases not matched to a gene: 8. The CDR3 DNA follows: TGTGCCAGCAGCTCCGGGGGGAGCGGGAGGACAGATACGCAGTATTTT. It specifies CASSSGGSGRTDTQYF. Full variable domain (missing parts from reference TRBV11-1 and TRBJ2-3): EAEVAQSPRYKITEKSQAVAFWCDPISGHATLYWYRQILGQGPELLVQFQDESVVDDSQLPKDRFSAERLKGVDSTLKIQPAELGDSAMYLCASSSGGSGRTDTQYFGPGTRLTVL.

The CDR3: CASSPRGSGRDEQYF. The CDR3 coding sequence is TGCGCCAGTAGTCCGCGGGGTAGCGGGAGAGACGAGCAGTACTTC. The rearrangement joins TRBV5-1 to TRBJ2-7; TRBD2 matches 9 bases. Germline CDR1 reads SGHRS; CDR2 reads YFSETQ. The CDR3 has 15 residues. V was clipped by 8 bases and J by 5 bases; unmatched bases: 14. Using reference TRBV5-1 and TRBJ2-7 for the parts outside the CDR3, the full variable domain is KAGVTQTPRYLIKTRGQQVTLSCSPISGHRSVSWYQQTPGQGLQFLFEYFSETQRNKGNFPGRFSGRQFSNSRSEMNVSTLELGDSALYLCASSPRGSGRDEQYFGPGTRLTVT.